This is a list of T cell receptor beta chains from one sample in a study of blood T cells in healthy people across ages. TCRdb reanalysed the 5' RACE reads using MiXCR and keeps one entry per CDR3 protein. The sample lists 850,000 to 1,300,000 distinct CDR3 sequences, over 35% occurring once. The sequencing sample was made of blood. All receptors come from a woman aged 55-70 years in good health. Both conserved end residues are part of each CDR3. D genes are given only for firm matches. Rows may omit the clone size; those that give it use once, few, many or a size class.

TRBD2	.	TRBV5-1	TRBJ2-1	TGCGCCACCTCGACTAGCGGGAGTTTCGATGAGCAGTTCTTC	CATSTSGSFDEQFF
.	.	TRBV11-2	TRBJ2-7	TGTGCCAGCAGCCGCCCGCTAGGTACAACCTACGAGCAGTACTTC	CASSRPLGTTYEQYF
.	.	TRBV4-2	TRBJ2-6	TGTGCCAGCAGCCAAGATAGACAGAGGAGCTCTGGGGCCAACGTCCTGACTTTC	CASSQDRQRSSGANVLTF
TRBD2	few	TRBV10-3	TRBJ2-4	TGTGCCATCAGCCCACTAGCGGGAGGTGCGGTAAACATTCAGTACTTC	CAISPLAGGAVNIQYF
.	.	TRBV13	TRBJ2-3	TGTGCCAGCAGCATAAGGAGGAGAAGGGAAGATACGCAGTATTTT	CASSIRRRREDTQYF
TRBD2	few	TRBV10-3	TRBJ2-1	TGTGCCATCAGCCCTAGCGGGAGCTCCTACAATGAGCAGTTCTTC	CAISPSGSSYNEQFF
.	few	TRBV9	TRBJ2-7	TGTGCCAGCAGCGTAACCGGGGCCGGGCCCCAAGAGGACGAGCAGTACTTC	CASSVTGAGPQEDEQYF
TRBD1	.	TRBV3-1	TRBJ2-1	TGTGCCAGCAGCCAAGTACCTGGGACAGGGGCCTACAATGAGCAGTTCTTC	CASSQVPGTGAYNEQFF
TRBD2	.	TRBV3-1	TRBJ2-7	TGTGCCAGCAGCCAAGCTCGGGGAGGGGCCCAGTACTTC	CASSQARGGAQYF
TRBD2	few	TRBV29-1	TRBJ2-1	TGCAGCGTTTTAGGCGGGAGCTCCTACAATGAGCAGTTCTTC	CSVLGGSSYNEQFF
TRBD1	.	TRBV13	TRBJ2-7	TGTGCCAGTGGACAGGGCTTCTCCTACGAGCAGTACTTC	CASGQGFSYEQYF
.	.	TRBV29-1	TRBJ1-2	TGCAGCGCCGAGAAGGGGCAGGGAGATGGCTACACCTTC	CSAEKGQGDGYTF
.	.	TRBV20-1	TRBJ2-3	TGCAGTGCAGACAGGGGAGGGGCAGATACGCAGTATTTT	CSADRGGADTQYF
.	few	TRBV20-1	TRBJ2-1	TGCAGTGCTAGAGATTGGGGAGCGGGTTCCTACAATGAGCAGTTCTTC	CSARDWGAGSYNEQFF
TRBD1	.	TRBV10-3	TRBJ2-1	TGTGCCATCAGTGGGCTTAATCCACAGGGGCATTCCTCCTACAATGAGCAGTTCTTC	CAISGLNPQGHSSYNEQFF
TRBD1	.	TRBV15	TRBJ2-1	TGTGCCACCAGCAGCCCGGGACAGTACAGTGAGCAGTTCTTC	CATSSPGQYSEQFF
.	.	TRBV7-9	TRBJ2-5	TGTGCCAGCAGCTCAGACAGGCAACAAGAGACCCAGTACTTC	CASSSDRQQETQYF
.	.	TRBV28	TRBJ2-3	TGTGCCAGCAGTCCCTTGGAGTATTGGGGCATAGATACGCAGTATTTT	CASSPLEYWGIDTQYF
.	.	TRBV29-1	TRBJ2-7	TGCAGCGTTGACGGGGGAAGTACGTACGAGCAGTACTTC	CSVDGGSTYEQYF
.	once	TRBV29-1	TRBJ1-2	TGCAGCGTCCAGGGACTGGGTGGCCACACCTTC	CSVQGLGGHTF
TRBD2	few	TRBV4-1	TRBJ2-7	TGCGCCAGCAGCCAAGATCAGCTAGCGGCCGAGCAGTACTTC	CASSQDQLAAEQYF
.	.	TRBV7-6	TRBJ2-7	TGTGCCAGCAGCCTAATCGCAGGGGACGAGCAGTACTTC	CASSLIAGDEQYF
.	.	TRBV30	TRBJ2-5	TGTGCCTGGACGTCAGGAGGGGCGGGCGAGACCCAGTACTTC	CAWTSGGAGETQYF
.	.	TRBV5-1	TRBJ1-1	TGCGCCAGCAGCCGGGTGGCGGAACAAGCTTTCTTT	CASSRVAEQAFF
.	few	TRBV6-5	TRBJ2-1	TGTGCCAGCAGTTACGGGAGCGCCTCTGGGGTTGAGCAGTTCTTC	CASSYGSASGVEQFF
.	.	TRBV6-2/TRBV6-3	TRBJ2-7	TGTGCCAGCAGTTACCCCGGGACGGCGAACAATGAGCAGTACTTC	CASSYPGTANNEQYF
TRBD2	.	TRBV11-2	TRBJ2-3	TGTGCCAGCAGCTCGCGGGGAAAACCGGGACTAGCGCGAGATACGCAGTATTTT	CASSSRGKPGLARDTQYF
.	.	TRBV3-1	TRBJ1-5	TGTGCCAGCAGCCAAGATCTGGGGGGTAGCAATCAGCCCCAGCATTTT	CASSQDLGGSNQPQHF
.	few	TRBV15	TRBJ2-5	TGTGCCACCAGCGGTGGTGGGCAGGGGGGTAGAAATCAGTACTTC	CATSGGGQGGRNQYF
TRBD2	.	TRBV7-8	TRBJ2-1	TGTGCCAGCAGCCCCTCCGGGGGGACTAGCGGCGGTGAGCAGTTCTTC	CASSPSGGTSGGEQFF
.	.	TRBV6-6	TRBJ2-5	TGTGCCAGCAGTACTGGACAGCTCGGGACCCAGTACTTC	CASSTGQLGTQYF
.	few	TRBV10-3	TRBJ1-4	TGTGCCATCAATCATCAGCGGGATGAAAAACTGTTTTTT	CAINHQRDEKLFF
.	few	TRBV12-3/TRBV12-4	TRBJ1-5	TGTGCCAGCAGTTTAAGGGATTTCAATCAGCCCCAGCATTTT	CASSLRDFNQPQHF
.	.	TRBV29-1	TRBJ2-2	TGCAGCGTTGCCCGGACCGGGGAGCTGTTTTTT	CSVARTGELFF
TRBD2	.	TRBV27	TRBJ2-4	TGTGCCAGCGGTCCTAGCGGGAGGGCCCTAGCCAAAAACATTCAGTACTTC	CASGPSGRALAKNIQYF
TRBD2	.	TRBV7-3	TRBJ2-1	TGTGCCAGCAGCCCCAGAGCCCCGGGACTAGGAAGGGGGTACAATGAGCAGTTCTTC	CASSPRAPGLGRGYNEQFF
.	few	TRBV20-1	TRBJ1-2	TGCAGTGCTCCTGACCCGACGGGCGGCTACACCTTC	CSAPDPTGGYTF